A single sample gave rise to the 10 T cell receptor beta chains below, sequenced in a study of cytomegalovirus exposure and HLA in healthy donors. The PCR contained 60 Vbeta and 13 Jbeta primers. Sequenced by immunoSEQ multiplex PCR; TCRdb stores in-frame clones only, minus some. Of about 190,000 clones listed, 75% to 90% are singletons. Specimen: PBMCs. The source of these receptors is a woman in her fifties or sixties in good health and CMV-seropositive.

The chain is built from TRBV6-4 and TRBJ2-6; the D gene is possibly TRBD1 (6 bases). This CDR3 has 16 amino acids. Trimming left V 7 bases short and J 2 bases short, with 15 bases between. Germline CDR1 MRHNA, CDR2 SNTAGT. CDR3 bases: TGTGCCAGCATGGGTCTACAGGGACCTGGGGCCAACGTCCTGACTTTC. It yields the protein CASMGLQGPGANVLTF.

The rearrangement joins TRBV4-1 to TRBJ2-7, with D perhaps TRBD2 (6 bases). The germline V gene has CDR1 MGHRA and CDR2 YSYEKL. Trimming pared 1 base from V and 0 bases from J, leaving 7 bases between. The length of the CDR3 is 14 residues. The DNA for the CDR3 is TGCGCCAGCAGCCAAGTGGGAGGCTCCTACGAGCAGTACTTC. Amino acids: CASSQVGGSYEQYF.

The chain links TRBV18 to TRBJ1-6, with D uncertain. This CDR3 contains 13 residues. Trimming stripped 3 bases from V and 10 bases from J, with 10 bases between. Germline V gene data show CDR1 as KGHSH and CDR2 as LQKENI. The CDR3 protein is CASSPYENSPLHF. The CDR3 DNA reads as TGTGCCAGCTCACCTTACGAGAACTCACCCCTCCACTTT.

The rearrangement links TRBV5-1 to TRBJ2-7; the D gene is possibly TRBD1 (5 bases). This CDR3 region has 14 residues. V dropped 0 bases and J dropped 6 bases, with 13 bases sitting between them. CDR1 is SGHRS and CDR2 is YFSETQ in the germline V gene. The CDR3 nucleotides are TGCGCCAGCAGCTTGGGTCCCAGGGATCTCGAGCAGTACTTC. It yields the protein CASSLGPRDLEQYF. Full variable domain (missing parts from reference TRBV5-1 and TRBJ2-7): KAGVTQTPRYLIKTRGQQVTLSCSPISGHRSVSWYQQTPGQGLQFLFEYFSETQRNKGNFPGRFSGRQFSNSRSEMNVSTLELGDSALYLCASSLGPRDLEQYFGPGTRLTVT.

The chain combines TRBV28 with TRBJ1-3; the D gene is possibly TRBD1 (5 bases). This CDR3 comprises 15 residues. Trimming took 3 bases from V and 0 from J, leaving 9 bases between them. The germline CDR1 and CDR2 sequences are MDHEN and SYDVKM. The CDR3 is CASSFVRASGNTIYF. In nucleotides, the CDR3 is TGTGCCAGCAGTTTCGTCAGGGCCTCTGGAAACACCATATATTTT.

The rearrangement joins TRBV7-2 to TRBJ2-7, with 11 bases identical to TRBD2. This CDR3 has 14 amino acids. The junction had 4 bases not matched to a gene; V was cut back by 5 bases and J by 4 bases. Germline CDR1 is SGHTA and CDR2 is FQGNSA. This CDR3 reads CASSTGTSGYEQYF. The DNA for the CDR3 is TGTGCCAGCAGCACTGGGACTAGCGGATACGAGCAGTACTTC.

As concerns this clone: This sample also contains other DNA sequences that code for the same CDR3. The chain is built from TRBV28 and TRBJ2-7; a weak D match, TRBD2 (6 bases). The V end was cut by 3 bases, the J end by 3 bases, with 9 bases between. Germline loops: CDR1 MDHEN, CDR2 SYDVKM. CDR3 length: 13 residues. The CDR3 nucleotides read TGTGCCAGCAGTTTGGTTAGCGGCTACGAGCAGTACTTC. It translates to CASSLVSGYEQYF.

The chain uses TRBV30 and TRBJ2-6; D is uncertain. The CDR3 is made up of 16 amino acids. V was shortened by 1 base and J by 0 bases, with 10 bases between the two germline ends. Germline V gives CDR1 GTSNPN, CDR2 SVGIG (reference sequence). Written as DNA, the CDR3 is TGTGCCTGGAGTGATGAAAGGAGCTCTGGGGCCAACGTCCTGACTTTC. It codes for CAWSDERSSGANVLTF.

The J gene is TRBJ2-2, the V gene TRBV5-5; D uncertain. The CDR3 is 13 amino acids. The V end lost 0 bases, the J end lost 2 bases, and 2 bases lay between the germline ends. The germline V gene has CDR1 SGHKS and CDR2 YYEKEE (reference sequence). The CDR3 DNA is TGTGCCAGCAGCTTGGCAAACACCGGGGAGCTGTTTTTT. Its translation is CASSLANTGELFF.

The rearrangement uses TRBV27 and TRBJ2-7, with D tentatively TRBD2 (6 bases). Trimming shortened V by 6 bases and J by 2 bases, and 17 bases separated the two germline ends. Germline V CDR1 and CDR2: MNHEY, SMNVEV (reference sequence). The CDR3 is 15 residues long. CDR3 amino acids: CASRGRAGTPYEQYF. CDR3 DNA: TGTGCCAGCAGGGGCCGGGCGGGGACCCCCTACGAGCAGTACTTC.